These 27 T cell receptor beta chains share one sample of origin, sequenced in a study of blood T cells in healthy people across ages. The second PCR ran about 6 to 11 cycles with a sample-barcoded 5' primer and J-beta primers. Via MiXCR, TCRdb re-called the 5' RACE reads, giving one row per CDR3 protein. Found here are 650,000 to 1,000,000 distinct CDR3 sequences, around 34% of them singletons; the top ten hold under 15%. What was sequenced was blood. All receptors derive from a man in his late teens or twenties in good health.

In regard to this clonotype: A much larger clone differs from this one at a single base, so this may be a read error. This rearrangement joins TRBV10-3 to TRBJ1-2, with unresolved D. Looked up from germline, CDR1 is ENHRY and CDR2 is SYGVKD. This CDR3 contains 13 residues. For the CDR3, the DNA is TGTGCCATCGGTGAGTCGACTAACTATGGCTACACCTTC. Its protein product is CAIGESTNYGYTF.

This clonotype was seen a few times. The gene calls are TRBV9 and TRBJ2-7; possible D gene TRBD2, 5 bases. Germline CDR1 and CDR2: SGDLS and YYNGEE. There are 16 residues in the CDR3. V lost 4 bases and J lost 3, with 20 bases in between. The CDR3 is CASSPRGGFTIYEQYF. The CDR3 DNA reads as TGTGCCAGCAGCCCCCGAGGAGGCTTCACCATCTACGAGCAGTACTTC. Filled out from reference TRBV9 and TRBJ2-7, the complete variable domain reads DSGVTQTPKHLITATGQRVTLRCSPRSGDLSVYWYQQSLDQGLQFLIQYYNGEERAKGNILERFSAQQFPDLHSELNLSSLELGDSALYFCASSPRGGFTIYEQYFGPGTRLTVT.

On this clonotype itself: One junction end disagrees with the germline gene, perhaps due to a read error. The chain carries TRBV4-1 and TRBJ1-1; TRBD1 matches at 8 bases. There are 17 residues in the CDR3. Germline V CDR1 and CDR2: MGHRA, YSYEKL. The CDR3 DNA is TGCGCCAGCAGCCAAAGAGGGACAGGAAGGGGGAACACTGGAGCTTTCTTT. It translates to CASSQRGTGRGNTGAFF.

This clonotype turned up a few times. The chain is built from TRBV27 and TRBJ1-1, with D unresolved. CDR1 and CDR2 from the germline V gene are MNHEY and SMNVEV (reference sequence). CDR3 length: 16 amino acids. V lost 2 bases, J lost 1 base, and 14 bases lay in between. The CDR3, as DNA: TGTGCCAGCAGTTTAATTAATCGGTGGGGGAACACTGAAGCTTTCTTT. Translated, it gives CASSLINRWGNTEAFF.

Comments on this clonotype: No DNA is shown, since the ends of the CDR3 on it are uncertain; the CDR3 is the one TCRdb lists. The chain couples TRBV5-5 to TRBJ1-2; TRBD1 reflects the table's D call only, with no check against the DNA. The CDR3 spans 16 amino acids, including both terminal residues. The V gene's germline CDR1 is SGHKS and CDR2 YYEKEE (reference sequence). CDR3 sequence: CASSVGDGAGRDGCTF.

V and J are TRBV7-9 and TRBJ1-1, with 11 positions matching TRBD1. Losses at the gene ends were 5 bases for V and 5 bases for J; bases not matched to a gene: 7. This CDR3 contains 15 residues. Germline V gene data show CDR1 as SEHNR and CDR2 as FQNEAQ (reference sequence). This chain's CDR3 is CASSHIGQGATEAFF. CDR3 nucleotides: TGTGCCAGCAGCCATATTGGACAGGGGGCAACTGAAGCTTTCTTT. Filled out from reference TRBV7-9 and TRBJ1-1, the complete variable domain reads DTGVSQNPRHKITKRGQNVTFRCDPISEHNRLYWYRQTLGQGPEFLTYFQNEAQLEKSRLLSDRFSAERPKGSFSTLEIQRTEQGDSAMYLCASSHIGQGATEAFFGQGTRLTVV.

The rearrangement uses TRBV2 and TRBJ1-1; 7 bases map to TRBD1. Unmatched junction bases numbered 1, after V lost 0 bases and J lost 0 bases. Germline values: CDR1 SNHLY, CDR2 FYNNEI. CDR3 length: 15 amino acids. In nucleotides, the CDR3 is TGTGCCAGCAGTGAAGCAGGGGGCATGAACACTGAAGCTTTCTTT. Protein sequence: CASSEAGGMNTEAFF.

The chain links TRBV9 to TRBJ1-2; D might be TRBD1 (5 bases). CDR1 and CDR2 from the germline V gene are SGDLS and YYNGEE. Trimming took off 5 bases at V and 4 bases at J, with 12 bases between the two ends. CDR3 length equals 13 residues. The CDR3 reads CASRRGGTYGYTF. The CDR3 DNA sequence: TGTGCCAGCAGACGCGGTGGGACCTATGGCTACACCTTC.

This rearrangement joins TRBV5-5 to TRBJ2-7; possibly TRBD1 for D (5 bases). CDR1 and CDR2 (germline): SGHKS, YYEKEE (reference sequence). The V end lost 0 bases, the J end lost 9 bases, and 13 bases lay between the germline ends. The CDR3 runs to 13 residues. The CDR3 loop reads CASSLGGFRGQYF. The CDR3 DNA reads TGTGCCAGCAGCTTGGGGGGATTTAGGGGGCAGTACTTC.

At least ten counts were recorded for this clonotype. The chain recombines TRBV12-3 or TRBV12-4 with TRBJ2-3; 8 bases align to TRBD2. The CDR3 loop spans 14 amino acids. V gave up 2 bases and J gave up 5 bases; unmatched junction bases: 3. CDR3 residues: CASSLTGGGDTQYF. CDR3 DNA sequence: TGTGCCAGCAGTTTAACCGGGGGGGGAGATACGCAGTATTTT.

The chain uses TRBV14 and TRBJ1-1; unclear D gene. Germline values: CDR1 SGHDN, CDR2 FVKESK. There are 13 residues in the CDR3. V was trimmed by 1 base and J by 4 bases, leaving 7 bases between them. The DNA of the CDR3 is TGTGCCAGCAGCCAAGTTGGCCTCACTGAAGCTTTCTTT. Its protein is CASSQVGLTEAFF.

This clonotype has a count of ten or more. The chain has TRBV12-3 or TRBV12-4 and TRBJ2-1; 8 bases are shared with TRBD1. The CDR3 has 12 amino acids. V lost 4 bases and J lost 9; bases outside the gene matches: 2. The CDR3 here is CASSSTGAEQFF. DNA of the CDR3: TGTGCCAGCAGTTCGACAGGGGCTGAGCAGTTCTTC.

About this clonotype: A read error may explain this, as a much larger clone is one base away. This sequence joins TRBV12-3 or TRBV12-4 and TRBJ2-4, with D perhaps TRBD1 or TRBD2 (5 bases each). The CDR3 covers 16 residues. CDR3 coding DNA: TGTGCCAGCAGGTTAGAACCGGGACCGGCTAAAAACATTCAGTACTTC. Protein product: CASRLEPGPAKNIQYF.

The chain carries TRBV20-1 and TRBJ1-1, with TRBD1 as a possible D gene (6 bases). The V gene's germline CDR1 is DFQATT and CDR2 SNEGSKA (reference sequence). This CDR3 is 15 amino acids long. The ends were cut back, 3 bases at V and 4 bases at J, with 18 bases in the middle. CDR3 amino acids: CSASPPDSYGTEAFF. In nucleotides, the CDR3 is TGCAGTGCTAGCCCACCGGACAGTTATGGCACTGAAGCTTTCTTT.

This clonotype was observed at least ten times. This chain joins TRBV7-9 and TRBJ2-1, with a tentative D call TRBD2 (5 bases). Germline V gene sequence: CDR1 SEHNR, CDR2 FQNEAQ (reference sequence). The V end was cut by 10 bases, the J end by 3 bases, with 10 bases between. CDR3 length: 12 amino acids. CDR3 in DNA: TGTGCCACCGATGAGGGCTACAATGAGCAGTTCTTC. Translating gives CATDEGYNEQFF.

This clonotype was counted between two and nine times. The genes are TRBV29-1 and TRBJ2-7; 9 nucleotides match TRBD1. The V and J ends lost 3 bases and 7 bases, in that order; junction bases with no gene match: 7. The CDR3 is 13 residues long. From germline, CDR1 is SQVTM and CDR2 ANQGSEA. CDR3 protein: CSVDGQGYNEQYF. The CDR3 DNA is TGCAGCGTTGATGGACAGGGGTACAATGAGCAGTACTTC.

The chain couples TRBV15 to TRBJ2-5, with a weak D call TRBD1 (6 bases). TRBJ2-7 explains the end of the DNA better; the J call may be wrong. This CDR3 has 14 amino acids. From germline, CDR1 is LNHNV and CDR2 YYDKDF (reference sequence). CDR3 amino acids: CATSREDRTYEQYF. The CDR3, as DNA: TGTGCCACCAGCAGAGAGGACAGAACCTACGAGCAGTACTTC.

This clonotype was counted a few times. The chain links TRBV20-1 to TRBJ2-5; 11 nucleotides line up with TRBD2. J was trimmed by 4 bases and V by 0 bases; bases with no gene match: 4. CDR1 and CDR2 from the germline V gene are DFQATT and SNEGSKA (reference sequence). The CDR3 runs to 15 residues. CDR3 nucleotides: TGCAGTGCTAGAGATCGGCTAGCGGGGGGAGAGACCCAGTACTTC. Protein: CSARDRLAGGETQYF.

CDR3 amino acids: CSVVQGSGTYEQYF. Here the CDR3 DNA reads TGCAGCGTTGTACAGGGCAGTGGGACCTACGAGCAGTACTTC. This chain links TRBV29-1 with TRBJ2-7; tentatively, D is TRBD1 (6 bases). V lost 4 bases to trimming and J lost 2 bases, with 15 bases between them. The CDR3 sequence is 14 residues long. Germline-derived CDR1 and CDR2 are SQVTM and ANQGSEA.

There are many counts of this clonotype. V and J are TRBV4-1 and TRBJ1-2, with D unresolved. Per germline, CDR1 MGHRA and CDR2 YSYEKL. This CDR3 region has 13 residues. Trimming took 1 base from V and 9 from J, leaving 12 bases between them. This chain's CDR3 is CASSQVRTGSYTF. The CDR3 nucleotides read TGCGCCAGCAGCCAAGTGAGGACCGGGAGCTACACCTTC.

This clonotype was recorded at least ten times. The CDR3 loop is CASSSVRPFNYGYTF. The CDR3, as DNA: TGTGCCAGCAGCTCCGTTCGTCCGTTTAACTATGGCTACACCTTC. This sequence joins TRBV5-4 and TRBJ1-2, with unresolved D. Germline CDR1 is SGHNT and CDR2 is YYREEE (reference sequence). Trimming removed 3 bases from V and 1 base from J, with 13 bases in between. CDR3 length: 15 amino acids.

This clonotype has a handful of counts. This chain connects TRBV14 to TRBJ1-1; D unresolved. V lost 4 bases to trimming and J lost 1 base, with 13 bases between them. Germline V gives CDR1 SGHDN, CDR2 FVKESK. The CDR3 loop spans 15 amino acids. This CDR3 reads CASSPLAARNTEAFF. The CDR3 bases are TGTGCCAGCAGCCCACTAGCCGCCAGGAACACTGAAGCTTTCTTT.

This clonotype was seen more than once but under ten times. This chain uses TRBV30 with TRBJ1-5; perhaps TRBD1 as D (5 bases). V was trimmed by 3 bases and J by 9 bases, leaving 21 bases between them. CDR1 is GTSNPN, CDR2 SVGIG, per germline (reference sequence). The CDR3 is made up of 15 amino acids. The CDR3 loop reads CAWRPQGAARGPQHF. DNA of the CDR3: TGTGCCTGGAGACCTCAAGGGGCAGCGCGGGGGCCCCAGCATTTT.

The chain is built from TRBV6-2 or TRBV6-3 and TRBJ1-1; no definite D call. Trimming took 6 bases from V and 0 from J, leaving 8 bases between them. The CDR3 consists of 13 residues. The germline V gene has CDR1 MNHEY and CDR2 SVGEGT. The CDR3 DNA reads TGTGCCAGCAGATACACCCTGAACACTGAAGCTTTCTTT. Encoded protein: CASRYTLNTEAFF.

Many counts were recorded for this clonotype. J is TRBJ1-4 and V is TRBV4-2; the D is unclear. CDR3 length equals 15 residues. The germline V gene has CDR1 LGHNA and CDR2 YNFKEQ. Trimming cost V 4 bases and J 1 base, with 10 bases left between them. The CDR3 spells CASSRSTGTNEKLFF. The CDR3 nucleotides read TGTGCCAGCAGCCGCTCAACGGGAACTAATGAAAAACTGTTTTTT.

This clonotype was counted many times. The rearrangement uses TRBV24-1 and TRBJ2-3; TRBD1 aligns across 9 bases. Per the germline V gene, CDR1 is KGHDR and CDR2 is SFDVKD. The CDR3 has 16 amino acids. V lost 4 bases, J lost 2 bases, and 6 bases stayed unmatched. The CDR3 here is CATSEPRDRDTDTQYF. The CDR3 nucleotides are TGTGCCACCAGTGAGCCCCGGGACAGGGACACAGATACGCAGTATTTT.

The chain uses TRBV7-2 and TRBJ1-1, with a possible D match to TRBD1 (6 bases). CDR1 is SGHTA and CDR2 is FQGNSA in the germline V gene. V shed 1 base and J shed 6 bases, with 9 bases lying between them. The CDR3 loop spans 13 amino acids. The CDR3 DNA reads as TGTGCCAGCAGCTTAGATCGGGGGCCTGAAGCTTTCTTT. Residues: CASSLDRGPEAFF. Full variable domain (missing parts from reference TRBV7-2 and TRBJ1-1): GAGVSQSPSNKVTEKGKDVELRCDPISGHTALYWYRQSLGQGLEFLIYFQGNSAPDKSGLPSDRFSAERTGGSVSTLTIQRTQQEDSAVYLCASSLDRGPEAFFGQGTRLTVV.